A single sample is the source of the 8 T cell receptor beta chains below, sequenced in a study of blood T cell repertoires in COVID-19. The data were produced by immunoSEQ multiplex PCR, yet TCRdb's version contains in-frame clones alone and is incomplete. The repertoire holds about 15,000 clones, with around 80% as singletons. Sequenced sample: peripheral blood. These receptors all stem from a human donor in a cohort sampled during active COVID-19.

This clone turned up a few times. The chain combines TRBV13 with TRBJ1-6, with a tentative D call TRBD1 (6 bases). CDR3 length equals 16 residues. Trimming removed 1 base at V and 8 bases at J, with 15 bases between. CDR1 and CDR2 (germline): PRHDT, FYEKMQ (reference sequence). This CDR3 is CASSLVLDSGDSPLHF. The CDR3 bases are TGTGCCAGCAGCTTAGTCCTTGACTCAGGGGATTCACCCCTCCACTTT.

This clone was observed a single time. The rearrangement uses TRBV7-2 and TRBJ1-5; D is undetermined. The CDR3 is 13 residues long. CDR1 SGHTA and CDR2 FQGNSA come from the germline V gene. Trimming took 5 bases from V and 4 from J, leaving 9 bases between them. The CDR3 sequence is CASSVPGNQPQHF. As DNA, the CDR3 is TGTGCCAGCAGCGTGCCCGGTAATCAGCCCCAGCATTTT. Full variable domain (missing parts from reference TRBV7-2 and TRBJ1-5): GAGVSQSPSNKVTEKGKDVELRCDPISGHTALYWYRQSLGQGLEFLIYFQGNSAPDKSGLPSDRFSAERTGGSVSTLTIQRTQQEDSAVYLCASSVPGNQPQHFGDGTRLSIL.

The V and J genes are TRBV12-3 or TRBV12-4 and TRBJ2-7; 7 nucleotides agree with TRBD1. The CDR3 has 13 residues. The trim removed 7 bases at V and 6 bases at J, leaving 9 bases unmatched. The CDR3 DNA reads as TGTGCCAGCACTCCGACAGGGTCTGGCGAGCAGTACTTC. Encoded protein: CASTPTGSGEQYF.

The genes are TRBV10-3 and TRBJ1-2; D ambiguous. CDR1 and CDR2 from the germline V gene are ENHRY and SYGVKD. Deletions cut 0 bases from V and 8 bases from J, with 13 bases between. CDR3 length: 14 residues. The CDR3 is CAISESETGNGYTF. Here the CDR3 DNA reads TGTGCCATCAGTGAGTCGGAAACCGGGAACGGCTACACCTTC.

CDR3 loop: CASSGDRLTSTDTQYF. For the CDR3, the DNA is TGTGCCAGCAGTGGTGACAGGCTTACTTCCACAGATACGCAGTATTTT. The rearrangement links TRBV6-1 to TRBJ2-3; D possibly corresponds to TRBD1 (6 bases). CDR3 length: 16 amino acids. In germline, CDR1 is MNHNS, CDR2 SASEGT. The V gene lost 4 bases and the J gene lost 2 bases, with 16 bases spanning the gap.

This clone was seen a handful of times. This chain uses TRBV27 with TRBJ1-5; no definite D call. V lost 2 bases, J lost 2 bases, and 13 bases lay in between. CDR1 is MNHEY and CDR2 is SMNVEV in the germline V gene (reference sequence). There are 16 residues in the CDR3. The CDR3 reads CASSLKREKGNQPQHF. DNA of the CDR3: TGTGCCAGCAGTTTAAAGAGGGAAAAGGGCAATCAGCCCCAGCATTTT.

The V call is TRBV30, the J call TRBJ2-7; 11 bases map to TRBD1. V lost 1 base, J lost 4 bases, and 9 bases stayed unmatched. The CDR3 runs to 16 residues. Germline CDR1 reads GTSNPN; CDR2 reads SVGIG (reference sequence). The CDR3 here is CAWSGRDRGLLYEQYF. The CDR3 DNA reads as TGTGCCTGGAGTGGCAGGGACAGGGGGTTGTTGTACGAGCAGTACTTC. The full variable domain, in which reference TRBV30 and TRBJ2-7 provide the parts outside the CDR3, is SQTIHQWPATLVQPVGSPLSLECTVEGTSNPNLYWYRQAAGRGLQLLFYSVGIGQISSEVPQNLSASRPQDRQFILSSKKLLLSDSGFYLCAWSGRDRGLLYEQYFGPGTRLTVT.

The V gene is TRBV15, the J gene TRBJ1-2; the D is unclear. Germline CDR1 is LNHNV and CDR2 is YYDKDF (reference sequence). Deletions cut 0 bases from V and 2 bases from J, with 10 bases between. The CDR3 length is 15 residues. The CDR3 loop reads CATSRDNSLNYGYTF. CDR3 sequence (DNA): TGTGCCACCAGCAGAGACAACAGTCTCAACTATGGCTACACCTTC.